This T cell receptor beta chain was sequenced in a study of blood T cell repertoires in COVID-19. Germline CDR1 reads SEHNR; CDR2 reads FQNEAQ (reference sequence). CDR3 length: 13 amino acids. Trimming stripped 1 base from V and 5 bases from J, with 7 bases between. This table comes from immunoSEQ multiplex PCR, and its TCRdb copy is limited to in-frame clones, with some not included. This repertoire shows under 300,000 clones, around 89% found once; its top ten account for about 9.3%. Each participant's cohort was designated according to participant-reported clinical history. The sequencing input was PBMCs or T cells enriched from blood (not recorded which). The genes are TRBV7-9 and TRBJ2-3; D is unresolved. The receptor comes from a man in his forties or fifties who had recovered from COVID-19. The CDR3 DNA reads TGTGCCAGCAGCTTAGTGAGTGAAGATACGCAGTATTTT. It codes for CASSLVSEDTQYF.